The 18 T cell receptor beta chains below come from one sample, sequenced in a study of CD8+CD57+ T cells in acquired aplastic anemia. An expansion of CD8+CD57+ cells by flow cytometry had been shown in patients chosen for sequencing. Genomic DNA acted as the template from which TCR beta VDJ combination and CDR3 sequence profiling were carried out. From the reads, TCRdb called clonotypes with MiXCR, one entry per CDR3 protein. The sample contains roughly 250,000 distinct CDR3 sequences, around 45% of which appear only once. The sequenced sample consisted of sorted CD4+, CD8+, or CD8+CD57+ T cells (not recorded which) from PBMCs. All receptors come from a human donor with aplastic anemia.

This clonotype was seen a handful of times. The chain combines TRBV27 with TRBJ2-7; 7 bases are a match to TRBD2. V dropped 8 bases and J dropped 2; count of bases not matched to a gene: 9. From germline, CDR1 is MNHEY and CDR2 SMNVEV (reference sequence). The CDR3 is 14 amino acids. As DNA, the CDR3 is TGTGCCAGCGGAAGCGGGGCGCGGACCTACGAGCAGTACTTC. This codes for CASGSGARTYEQYF.

This clonotype appeared many times. The J gene is TRBJ2-1, the V gene TRBV10-1; D may be TRBD2 (5 bases). V was clipped by 3 bases and J by 8 bases, with 11 bases between them. CDR1 WNHNN and CDR2 SYGVQD come from the germline V gene (reference sequence). The CDR3 runs to 13 residues. This chain's CDR3 is CASSDTRRDEQFF. In DNA, the CDR3 is TGCGCCAGCAGTGACACTAGAAGAGATGAGCAGTTCTTC.

This clonotype was found a few times. One base away lies a much larger clone, so this may be a sequencing read error. This chain links TRBV2 with TRBJ1-1; the D is unclear. CDR1 and CDR2 (germline): SNHLY, FYNNEI. This CDR3 contains 10 residues. The CDR3 sequence: CASRGLEALF. The CDR3 coding sequence is TGTGCCAGCAGGGGTCTTGAAGCTCTCTTT.

This clonotype was picked up many times. The V call is TRBV10-3, the J call TRBJ1-3; a weak D match, TRBD1 (5 bases). Germline loops: CDR1 ENHRY, CDR2 SYGVKD. The V end lost 7 bases, the J end lost 2 bases, and 18 bases lay between the germline ends. The CDR3 has 16 residues. DNA of the CDR3: TGTGCCATCAAAAGTGAAGGGTCCAGGGCTGGAAACACCATATATTTT. It codes for CAIKSEGSRAGNTIYF.

This clonotype was observed many times. The chain combines TRBV4-3 with TRBJ2-7, with 9 bases lining up with TRBD1. Germline V gives CDR1 LGHNA, CDR2 YSLEER. Germline trimming cut 0 bases from V and 3 bases from J; bases unmatched to any gene: 3. The CDR3 has 15 amino acids. DNA of the CDR3: TGCGCCAGCAGCCAAGACCCGGGACAGGGCTACGAGCAGTACTTC. It codes for CASSQDPGQGYEQYF.

With respect to this clonotype: A much larger clone sits a single nucleotide away, making a read error possible. The chain couples TRBV10-3 to TRBJ2-1, with D perhaps assigned TRBD1 or TRBD2 (5 bases each). Germline V gene data show CDR1 as ENHRY and CDR2 as SYGVKD. The CDR3 consists of 14 residues. The CDR3 sequence: CASSEEGRSYEQFF. CDR3 DNA sequence: TGTGCCAGCAGTGAAGAGGGGCGCTCCTACGAGCAGTTCTTC.

This clonotype appeared many times. V gene TRBV5-4 combines with J gene TRBJ2-1; maybe TRBD1 (6 bases). Germline lookup yields CDR1 SGHNT and CDR2 YYREEE (reference sequence). The CDR3 runs 13 residues. V dropped 1 base and J dropped 5 bases, with 7 bases sitting between them. The CDR3 loop reads CASSLQGNNEQFF. Here the CDR3 DNA reads TGTGCCAGCAGCTTGCAGGGGAACAATGAGCAGTTCTTC.

This clonotype was counted at least ten times. The chain carries TRBV29-1 and TRBJ1-1, with TRBD1 matching over 7 bases. Losses at the gene ends were 7 bases for V and 5 bases for J; bases not matched to a gene: 22. There are 17 residues in the CDR3. CDR1 SQVTM and CDR2 ANQGSEA come from the germline V gene. CDR3 nucleotides: TGCAGCGCCCGATACCGTAATCTCCCAGGGGGAGGGACTGAAGCTTTCTTT. It is translated as CSARYRNLPGGGTEAFF.

The V and J genes are TRBV15 and TRBJ2-1, with 9 bases aligning to TRBD2. Trimming took 1 base from V and 5 from J; bases not matched to a gene: 0. The CDR3 sequence is 14 residues long. Germline CDR1 and CDR2: LNHNV and YYDKDF (reference sequence). Written as DNA, the CDR3 is TGTGCCACCAGCAGAGGACTAGCGGACAATGAGCAGTTCTTC. Amino acids: CATSRGLADNEQFF. Full variable domain (missing parts from reference TRBV15 and TRBJ2-1): DAMVIQNPRYQVTQFGKPVTLSCSQTLNHNVMYWYQQKSSQAPKLLFHYYDKDFNNEADTPDNFQSRRPNTSFCFLDIRSPGLGDTAMYLCATSRGLADNEQFFGPGTRLTVL.

This clonotype was detected ten times or more. The gene calls are TRBV2 and TRBJ2-7; 10 bases map to TRBD1. Trimming took 7 bases from V and 4 from J; bases not matched to a gene: 10. This CDR3 spans 15 amino acids. Per germline, CDR1 SNHLY and CDR2 FYNNEI. The CDR3 sequence: CASKIGQGEGYEQYF. The CDR3 DNA reads TGTGCCAGCAAGATAGGACAGGGGGAGGGATACGAGCAGTACTTC.

V is TRBV6-5 and J is TRBJ2-7; no reliable D call. Germline CDR1 reads MNHEY; CDR2 reads SVGAGI. V was pared by 6 bases and J by 0 bases, with 12 bases between. The CDR3 loop spans 14 amino acids. In nucleotides, the CDR3 is TGTGCCAGCAGCTTGGTTGGGGACTCCTACGAGCAGTACTTC. Translation gives CASSLVGDSYEQYF.

This clonotype has a count of ten or more. J is TRBJ2-7 and V is TRBV5-4; D gene uncertain. The CDR3 sequence is 14 residues long. CDR1 is SGHNT, CDR2 YYREEE, per germline (reference sequence). Trimming left V 4 bases short and J 2 bases short, with 13 bases between. The CDR3 is CASSLMSETYEQYF. CDR3 coding DNA: TGTGCCAGCAGCCTCATGAGCGAAACCTACGAGCAGTACTTC.

The chain couples TRBV29-1 to TRBJ1-1; the match to TRBD1 covers 9 bases. The CDR3 length is 17 residues. Trimming took 5 bases from V and 6 from J; bases not matched to a gene: 19. Germline-derived CDR1 and CDR2 are SQVTM and ANQGSEA. The CDR3 DNA follows: TGCAGCGTTACATCCCCGGTACAGGGGGCGTCGATCCCTGAAGCTTTCTTT. This encodes CSVTSPVQGASIPEAFF. Looking up the rest from reference TRBV29-1 and TRBJ1-1 gives the full variable domain: SAVISQKPSRDICQRGTSLTIQCQVDSQVTMMFWYRQQPGQSLTLIATANQGSEATYESGFVIDKFPISRPNLTFSTLTVSNMSPEDSSIYLCSVTSPVQGASIPEAFFGQGTRLTVV.

This clonotype was seen just once. It is likely a read error, because the conserved phenylalanine at the end of the CDR3 is missing. No DNA is shown, since the ends of the CDR3 on it are uncertain; the CDR3 is the one TCRdb lists. The rearrangement links TRBV7-6 to TRBJ2-2. The CDR3 has 8 residues if both end residues are counted. Germline assignment: CDR1 SGHVS and CDR2 FNYEAQ. The CDR3: CASSLISA.

The CDR3 sequence: CASPTGVGETQYF. CDR3 sequence (DNA): TGTGCCAGTCCGACAGGAGTCGGGGAGACCCAGTACTTC. The rearrangement uses TRBV7-2 and TRBJ2-5; possibly TRBD1 for D (6 bases). Germline V gene sequence: CDR1 SGHTA, CDR2 FQGNSA. The CDR3 is made up of 13 amino acids. V lost 9 bases, J lost 5 bases, and 16 bases lay in between. The complete variable domain, with remaining parts taken from reference TRBV7-2 and TRBJ2-5, reads GAGVSQSPSNKVTEKGKDVELRCDPISGHTALYWYRQSLGQGLEFLIYFQGNSAPDKSGLPSDRFSAERTGGSVSTLTIQRTQQEDSAVYLCASPTGVGETQYFGPGTRLLVL.

V is TRBV7-6 and J is TRBJ1-2, with D perhaps TRBD1 (5 bases). Deletions cut 0 bases from V and 1 base from J, with 12 bases between. There are 16 residues in the CDR3. From germline, CDR1 is SGHVS and CDR2 FNYEAQ. This chain's CDR3 is CASSLAEGRFNYGYTF. CDR3 coding DNA: TGTGCCAGCAGCTTAGCCGAGGGGAGATTTAACTATGGCTACACCTTC.

The chain joins TRBV19 to TRBJ1-3; D uncertain. Germline V gene data show CDR1 as LNHDA and CDR2 as SQIVND (reference sequence). The CDR3 extends over 15 amino acids. The ends were cut back, 3 bases at V and 0 bases at J, with 9 bases in the middle. CDR3 sequence (DNA): TGTGCCAGTAGTATTGGGTGGGGCTCTGGAAACACCATATATTTT. It is translated as CASSIGWGSGNTIYF.

The V gene is TRBV19, the J gene TRBJ1-2; D possibly corresponds to TRBD1 (5 bases). The CDR3 extends over 13 amino acids. The germline V gene has CDR1 LNHDA and CDR2 SQIVND (reference sequence). V was cut by 9 bases and J by 4 bases, with 15 bases left in between. CDR3 nucleotides: TGTGCCAGCACCGGGACGACCTTCTATGGCTACACCTTC. Its translation: CASTGTTFYGYTF.